These 13 T cell receptor beta chains came from one sample sequenced in a study of vaccination and CD4 T cells after COVID-19 (dated by TCRdb to the early 2020s). Their antigens are not known. Libraries were prepared through PCR. Sequencing relied on an Illumina iSeq 100. DNA from cultured CD4+ T cells underwent TCR sequencing with the Oncomine TCR Beta short-read assay at the Johns Hopkins FTIC core. Starting from the raw public reads, TCRdb applied fastp trimming at Q25, assembled clones with MiXCR and retained in-frame beta chains. CDR3 protein sequences are deduplicated, and each keeps its most common genes and DNA. This sample lists roughly 10,000 distinct CDR3 sequences; about 57% were detected once. The ten largest account for 7.3% of the sample. The sample's treatment or condition, from its label and the paper: approximately nine-day PBMC culture with coronavirus spike peptide pools or control peptides (ViraFEST assay).

Sequencing was done on a sample of CD4+ T cells from blood, cultured in vitro. The source of these receptors is a human donor who had recovered from COVID-19.

This clonotype occurred a few times. The gene calls are TRBV20-1 and TRBJ1-3, with D perhaps TRBD1 (6 bases). The germline V gene encodes CDR1 DFQATT and CDR2 SNEGSKA (reference sequence). This CDR3 region has 15 residues. Deletions cut 1 base from V and 0 bases from J, with 10 bases between. The CDR3 region has the DNA TGCAGTGCTAGAGGGACAGCCGGCTCTGGAAACACCATATATTTT. Its translation is CSARGTAGSGNTIYF.

The rearrangement joins TRBV20-1 to TRBJ1-5; 7 bases line up with TRBD1. Germline trimming cut 6 bases from V and 6 bases from J; bases unmatched to any gene: 5. Germline V gene lookup returns CDR1 DFQATT and CDR2 SNEGSKA (reference sequence). The CDR3 is made up of 12 amino acids. CDR3 in DNA: TGCAGTGCCAACAGGGGAGGTCAGCCCCAGCATTTT. Its protein is CSANRGGQPQHF.

The V and J genes are TRBV20-1 and TRBJ1-2, with D tentatively TRBD1 (5 bases). The V end lost 5 bases, the J end lost 7 bases, and 20 bases lay between the germline ends. Germline CDR1 DFQATT, CDR2 SNEGSKA (reference sequence). The CDR3 is 14 residues long. The chain's CDR3 is CSAPTGAGLSGYTF. The CDR3 DNA follows: TGCAGTGCTCCTACCGGGGCAGGGTTAAGTGGCTACACCTTC.

This clonotype counts as large. The V gene is TRBV2, the J gene TRBJ1-6, with D hard to call. Germline CDR1 is SNHLY and CDR2 is FYNNEI. The CDR3 has 14 amino acids. V was shortened by 1 base and J by 4 bases, with 5 bases between the two germline ends. The CDR3 coding sequence is TGTGCCAGCAGTGAAGGACGGTATAATTCACCCCTCCACTTT. This encodes CASSEGRYNSPLHF.

The gene calls are TRBV25-1 and TRBJ1-6; D remains unclear. Germline CDR1 MGHDK, CDR2 SYGVNS. The V end was cut by 4 bases, the J end by 8 bases, with 3 bases between. The CDR3 extends over 11 amino acids. CDR3 sequence (DNA): TGTGCCAGCAGTGGGGATTCACCCCTCCACTTT. Its protein product is CASSGDSPLHF.

The chain links TRBV9 to TRBJ1-1; 9 positions match TRBD1. From germline, CDR1 is SGDLS and CDR2 YYNGEE. The V and J ends lost 3 bases and 9 bases, in that order; junction bases with no gene match: 6. CDR3 length: 13 amino acids. The CDR3 protein is CASSDGTGLKAFF. CDR3 coding DNA: TGTGCCAGCAGCGATGGGACAGGGCTTAAAGCTTTCTTT. Filled out from reference TRBV9 and TRBJ1-1, the complete variable domain reads DSGVTQTPKHLITATGQRVTLRCSPRSGDLSVYWYQQSLDQGLQFLIQYYNGEERAKGNILERFSAQQFPDLHSELNLSSLELGDSALYFCASSDGTGLKAFFGQGTRLTVV.

This chain uses TRBV30 with TRBJ1-1, with D possibly being TRBD1 (5 bases). CDR1 GTSNPN and CDR2 SVGIG come from the germline V gene (reference sequence). The CDR3 is 11 amino acids. Trimming removed 0 bases at V and 10 bases at J, with 9 bases between. The CDR3 DNA sequence: TGTGCCTGGAGTGTACTGGGGACAGCTTTCTTT. Encoded protein: CAWSVLGTAFF.

CDR3 residues: CASRADRYGYTF. The CDR3 DNA reads TGTGCCAGCAGGGCTGACCGCTATGGCTACACCTTC. The V gene is TRBV2, the J gene TRBJ1-2; no clear D gene. CDR1 is SNHLY, CDR2 FYNNEI, per germline. Between the trimmed V and J ends, which lost 6 bases and 4 bases, there was a span of 9 bases. The CDR3 is made up of 12 amino acids.

This clonotype qualifies as large. This chain connects TRBV10-3 to TRBJ2-3; D might be TRBD1 (5 bases). The CDR3 sequence is 13 residues long. In germline, CDR1 is ENHRY, CDR2 SYGVKD. V was trimmed by 7 bases and J by 2 bases, leaving 10 bases between them. CDR3 sequence reads: CAINSGNTDTQYF. The CDR3 DNA reads TGTGCCATCAATTCAGGGAACACAGATACGCAGTATTTT.

This clonotype was found a few times. One junction end disagrees with the germline gene, perhaps due to a read error. The chain recombines TRBV7-7 with TRBJ2-3; D may be TRBD1 (5 bases). This CDR3 contains 14 residues. The germline V gene has CDR1 SSHAT and CDR2 FNYEAQ (reference sequence). The CDR3 bases are TGTGCTAGCAGCTTAGAAGGGGTAACAGATACGCAGTATTTT. Amino acids: CASSLEGVTDTQYF.

The chain is built from TRBV12-5 and TRBJ2-3; 7 bases align to TRBD1. Germline V gene data show CDR1 as LGHNT and CDR2 as FRNRAP. The CDR3 covers 15 residues. With 6 bases clipped from V and 2 bases from J, the junction kept 8 bases outside the gene matches. The CDR3 coding sequence is TGTGCTAGTGGCTCGGGACAGAGCTCCACAGATACGCAGTATTTT. Its protein is CASGSGQSSTDTQYF.

This chain connects TRBV20-1 to TRBJ2-3, with D perhaps matching TRBD1 or TRBD2 (5 bases each). V lost 6 bases and J lost 2, with 18 bases in between. The CDR3 loop spans 15 amino acids. The germline V gene encodes CDR1 DFQATT and CDR2 SNEGSKA (reference sequence). This CDR3 is CSANRMGEPTDTQYF. The DNA for the CDR3 is TGCAGTGCCAATAGAATGGGGGAACCCACAGATACGCAGTATTTT.

This clonotype was seen only a few times. This chain uses TRBV19 with TRBJ1-2, with unresolved D. The CDR3 spans 12 residues. V lost 3 bases, J lost 0 bases, and 2 bases lay in between. CDR1 LNHDA and CDR2 SQIVND come from the germline V gene (reference sequence). CDR3 in amino acids: CASSISNYGYTF. In nucleotides, the CDR3 is TGTGCCAGTAGTATTTCTAACTATGGCTACACCTTC.